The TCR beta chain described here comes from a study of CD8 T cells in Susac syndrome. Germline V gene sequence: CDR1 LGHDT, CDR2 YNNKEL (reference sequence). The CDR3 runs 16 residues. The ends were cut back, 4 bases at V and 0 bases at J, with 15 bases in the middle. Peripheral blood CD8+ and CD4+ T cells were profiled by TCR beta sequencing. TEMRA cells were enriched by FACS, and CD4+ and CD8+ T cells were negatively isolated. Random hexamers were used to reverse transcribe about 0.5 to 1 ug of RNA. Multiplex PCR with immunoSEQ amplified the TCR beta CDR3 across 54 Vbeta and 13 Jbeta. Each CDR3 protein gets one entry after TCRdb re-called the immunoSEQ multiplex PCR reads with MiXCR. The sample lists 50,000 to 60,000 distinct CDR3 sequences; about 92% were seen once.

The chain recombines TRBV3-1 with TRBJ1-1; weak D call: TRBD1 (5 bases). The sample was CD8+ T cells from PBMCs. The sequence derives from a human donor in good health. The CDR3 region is CASSPLGQNLNTEAFF. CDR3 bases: TGTGCCAGCAGCCCCCTTGGACAAAACCTGAACACTGAAGCTTTCTTT.